Listed here are 2 T cell receptor beta chains from one sample, sequenced in a study of vaccination effects on CD4 cells after COVID-19 (dated by TCRdb to the early 2020s). The ViraFEST assay stimulated PBMC with viral peptide pools and then used TCR sequencing to identify antigen-specific CD4+ T cell clonotypes by expansion. After approximately eleven days of culture, CD4+ T cells were isolated with the EasySep CD4+ T cell isolation kit. None of the healthy vaccine recipients had a prior SARS-CoV-2 infection, which was confirmed by nucleocapsid antibody tests that came back negative both before and after vaccination. The library relied on the immunoSEQ multiplex PCR assay. The clones in this table, taken by TCRdb from immuneACCESS, are in-frame only. Not every clone is retained; where verified, under half of the shortfall comes from an unresolved V gene, and the cause of the rest is unknown. The sample table shows about 73,000 clones, and roughly 74% are seen once. Of the sample, around 3.2% is held by the ten largest clones.

Antigen specificity for these receptors is unknown. This sample comprised CD4+ T cells from PBMCs cultured with HCoV-NL63 spike peptides, obtained before COVID-19 vaccination. The label giving this sample's cell subset or site can be read as: HCoV-NL63 spike overlapping peptide pool stimulation. These receptor sequences come from a human donor who received a COVID-19 vaccine.

This clone was counted between two and nine times. The CDR3 loop is CASSQETRMNTEAFF. CDR3 DNA sequence: TGTGCCAGCAGCCAAGAAACGAGGATGAACACTGAAGCTTTCTTT. The chain carries TRBV3-1 (or the pseudogene TRBV3-2) and TRBJ1-1, with D unclear. CDR1 LGHDT and CDR2 YNNKEL come from the germline V gene (reference sequence). This CDR3 is built from 15 residues. Trimming stripped 0 bases from V and 0 bases from J, with 8 bases between.

The V call is TRBV9, the J call TRBJ1-5; perhaps TRBD1 as D (5 bases). The CDR3 has 14 amino acids. Between the trimmed V and J ends, which lost 0 bases and 5 bases, there was a span of 9 bases. Germline CDR1 is SGDLS and CDR2 is YYNGEE. The CDR3 loop is CASSVAMGDQPQHF. DNA for the CDR3: TGTGCCAGCAGCGTAGCAATGGGGGATCAGCCCCAGCATTTT.